These T cell receptor beta chains were read from a single sample in a study of metastatic and nonmetastatic thyroid tumors. TCRdb re-called the PCR reads through MiXCR. Of roughly 18,000 clones in the sample, 30% to 40% were seen once. Sequenced: tumor tissue. The source of these receptors is a male donor with papillary thyroid cancer or a benign thyroid nodule (not recorded which). Some clones in this sample may be carry-over from other donors' samples. Each CDR3 is given with its conserved first and last residue. D genes are given only for firm matches. Some rows have no size entry. The others give once, few or many, or a class for an expanded clone.

j_call: TRBJ1-1
clone_size: NA
d_call: NA
cdr3_length: 13
v_call: TRBV18
cdr3_nt: TGTGCCAGCTCCCCCGGGGATAACACTGAAGCTTTCTTT
cdr3_aa: CASSPGDNTEAFF

j_call: TRBJ2-7
clone_size: NA
d_call: NA
cdr3_length: 15
v_call: TRBV4-1
cdr3_nt: TGCGCCAGCAGCCGCGTTCTGGGACTTGACTACGAGCAGTACTTC
cdr3_aa: CASSRVLGLDYEQYF

j_call: TRBJ1-2
clone_size: medium-sized
d_call: NA
cdr3_length: 15
v_call: TRBV28
cdr3_nt: TGTGCCAGCAGTTTGGAGTTTTCTAGGCCCTATGGCTACACCTTC
cdr3_aa: CASSLEFSRPYGYTF

j_call: TRBJ2-1
clone_size: NA
d_call: TRBD2
cdr3_length: 16
v_call: TRBV18
cdr3_nt: TGTGCCAGCTCACTTTCCGGGACTAGCGTGAACAATGAGCAGTTCTTC
cdr3_aa: CASSLSGTSVNNEQFF

j_call: TRBJ2-3
clone_size: NA
d_call: TRBD2
cdr3_length: 17
v_call: TRBV4-1
cdr3_nt: TGCGCCAGCAGCTTTCGACTAGCGGGGGCCAGCACAGATACGCAGTATTTT
cdr3_aa: CASSFRLAGASTDTQYF

j_call: TRBJ1-4
clone_size: NA
d_call: NA
cdr3_length: 18
v_call: TRBV6-1
cdr3_nt: TGTGCCAGCAGGGGCCGAGGGACGTCCCGGGTCTATAATGAAAAACTGTTTTTT
cdr3_aa: CASRGRGTSRVYNEKLFF

j_call: TRBJ2-1
clone_size: many
d_call: TRBD2
cdr3_length: 15
v_call: TRBV5-1
cdr3_nt: TGCGCCAGCAGCCCAGCGGGAGGGCCATGGAATGAGCAGTTCTTC
cdr3_aa: CASSPAGGPWNEQFF

j_call: TRBJ2-2
clone_size: many
d_call: NA
cdr3_length: 13
v_call: TRBV3-1
cdr3_nt: TGTGCCAGCAGCCCGACGGTCACCGGGGAGCTGTTTTTT
cdr3_aa: CASSPTVTGELFF

j_call: TRBJ1-6
clone_size: NA
d_call: NA
cdr3_length: 13
v_call: TRBV10-3
cdr3_nt: TGTGCCGCCGGGCCTTCCTATTATTCACCCCTCCACTTT
cdr3_aa: CAAGPSYYSPLHF

j_call: TRBJ2-7
clone_size: NA
d_call: TRBD1
cdr3_length: 15
v_call: TRBV11-3
cdr3_nt: TGTGCCAGCAGCTCCCGGGACAGGGGCGTCCACGAGCAGTACTTC
cdr3_aa: CASSSRDRGVHEQYF

j_call: TRBJ2-6
clone_size: medium-sized
d_call: TRBD1
cdr3_length: 14
v_call: TRBV6-1
cdr3_nt: TGTGCCAGCAGTTGGGACAGTGGGGCCAACGTCCTGACTTTC
cdr3_aa: CASSWDSGANVLTF

j_call: TRBJ2-4
clone_size: many
d_call: TRBD2
cdr3_length: 16
v_call: TRBV12-3/TRBV12-4
cdr3_nt: TGTGCCAGCAGTTTACTATGGGGGGGGGTCAAAAACATTCAGTACTTC
cdr3_aa: CASSLLWGGVKNIQYF

j_call: TRBJ2-5
clone_size: many
d_call: NA
cdr3_length: 13
v_call: TRBV19
cdr3_nt: TGTGCCAGTAGTATCTGGGAACAAGAGACCCAGTACTTC
cdr3_aa: CASSIWEQETQYF

j_call: TRBJ2-2
clone_size: NA
d_call: TRBD2
cdr3_length: 16
v_call: TRBV4-3
cdr3_nt: TGCGCCAGCAGCCAATACACTAGCGCAAACACCGGGGAGCTGTTTTTT
cdr3_aa: CASSQYTSANTGELFF

j_call: TRBJ2-2
clone_size: NA
d_call: NA
cdr3_length: 15
v_call: TRBV7-6
cdr3_nt: TGTGCCAGCAGGTCCGCAGGGGGGAACCGGGGGGAGCTGTTTTTT
cdr3_aa: CASRSAGGNRGELFF